The 27 T cell receptor beta chains below come from one sample, sequenced in a study of identical twins. TCRdb passed the 5' RACE reads through MiXCR, listing each CDR3 protein once. The sample includes some 710,000 distinct CDR3 sequences, less than 7% seen only once; the top ten take about 1.8%. Sequences were obtained from naive T cells sorted from blood. The receptors were gathered from a man younger than 35 in good health.

The rearrangement links TRBV20-1 to TRBJ2-2; D may be TRBD2 (6 bases). V lost 3 bases, J lost 7 bases, and 12 bases lay in between. This CDR3 is built from 13 residues. Per germline, CDR1 DFQATT and CDR2 SNEGSKA (reference sequence). The CDR3 sequence is CSASLREHGELFF. The CDR3 DNA is TGCAGTGCTAGTCTTCGGGAGCACGGGGAGCTGTTTTTT.

In this sample, this clonotype turned up a few times. CDR3 sequence reads: CSARRDRVPYEQYF. The CDR3 nucleotides are TGCAGTGCCCGCCGGGACAGGGTTCCGTACGAGCAGTACTTC. The V call is TRBV20-1, the J call TRBJ2-7, with TRBD1 identical over 9 bases. This CDR3 is 14 amino acids long. Trimming cost V 6 bases and J 4 bases; bases outside gene matches: 10. Germline CDR1 and CDR2: DFQATT and SNEGSKA (reference sequence).

This clonotype has ten or more counts. The chain is built from TRBV15 and TRBJ1-1; unclear D gene. Germline V CDR1 and CDR2: LNHNV, YYDKDF (reference sequence). Trimming pared 3 bases from V and 5 bases from J, leaving 16 bases between. The CDR3 length is 15 residues. The CDR3 spells CATSRRTTRETEAFF. The CDR3 coding sequence is TGTGCCACCAGCAGGAGGACGACCCGGGAGACTGAAGCTTTCTTT.

In regard to this clonotype: A read error is possible here, since a much larger clone lies one base away. This is likely a read error, given that the CDR3 carries no conserved phenylalanine or tryptophan at its end. The rearrangement links TRBV20-1 to TRBJ2-2; TRBD2 agrees at 12 bases. V trimming: 2 bases; J trimming: 4 bases; junction bases outside the gene matches: 2. CDR3 length: 15 residues. Looked up from germline, CDR1 is DFQATT and CDR2 is SNEGSKA (reference sequence). CDR3 protein: CSARLLAGGTGELFI. The CDR3 DNA reads TGCAGTGCTAGATTACTAGCGGGAGGCACCGGGGAGCTGTTTATT.

This clonotype has just a few counts. This chain uses TRBV27 with TRBJ2-4; D ambiguous. Germline loops: CDR1 MNHEY, CDR2 SMNVEV (reference sequence). V shed 6 bases and J shed 8 bases, with 20 bases lying between them. This CDR3 region has 15 residues. CDR3 coding DNA: TGTGCCAGCAGCCCATTTATAGGCGAGATCTACATTCAGTACTTC. It specifies CASSPFIGEIYIQYF.

This clonotype was seen more than once but under ten times. It is unclear where the CDR3 begins or ends on the DNA, so no DNA is shown, and the CDR3 is as TCRdb lists it. V is TRBV6-2 or TRBV6-3 and J is TRBJ2-2; the DNA was not used to check the table's D call, TRBD1. With termini counted, the CDR3 has 15 amino acids. From germline, CDR1 is MNHEY and CDR2 SVGEGT. The CDR3 sequence: CASSSSGVNTGELFF.

This clonotype was seen a few times. This rearrangement joins TRBV7-3 to TRBJ2-1, with D possibly being TRBD1 or TRBD2 (5 bases each). The ends were cut back, 5 bases at V and 6 bases at J, with 14 bases in the middle. Germline V gene data show CDR1 as SGHTA and CDR2 as FQGTGA. This CDR3 comprises 14 residues. This CDR3 is CASSPSVRGNEQFF. In DNA form, the CDR3 reads TGTGCCAGCAGCCCCTCTGTGAGGGGCAATGAGCAGTTCTTC.

This chain connects TRBV28 to TRBJ2-7; possible D gene TRBD1, 6 bases. V dropped 11 bases and J dropped 1 base, with 15 bases sitting between them. The CDR3 is 13 residues long. Germline CDR1 and CDR2: MDHEN and SYDVKM. CDR3: CAGQRQESYEQYF. As DNA, the CDR3 is TGTGCCGGCCAAAGACAGGAATCCTACGAGCAGTACTTC.

This clonotype was seen more than once but under ten times. The J gene is TRBJ2-1, the V gene TRBV12-3 or TRBV12-4; 8 bases line up with TRBD2. The V gene end was trimmed by 3 bases and the J gene end by 4 bases; junction bases not matched to a gene: 17. The CDR3 is 19 amino acids. The CDR3 is CASSLKAGVSLGIYNEQFF. CDR3 sequence (DNA): TGTGCCAGCAGTTTGAAAGCGGGAGTATCCTTAGGCATTTACAATGAGCAGTTCTTC.

This sequence joins TRBV3-1 and TRBJ1-4, with D tentatively TRBD1 (6 bases). The CDR3 extends over 17 amino acids. CDR1 LGHDT and CDR2 YNNKEL come from the germline V gene (reference sequence). V was cut by 5 bases and J by 0 bases, with 16 bases left in between. In DNA, the CDR3 is TGTGCCAGCAGCGGGGGGGCACCCTACGCAACTAATGAAAAACTGTTTTTT. This sequence encodes CASSGGAPYATNEKLFF.

This clonotype was seen at least ten times. The chain has TRBV7-9 and TRBJ1-1; D gene unclear. Germline assignment: CDR1 SEHNR and CDR2 FQNEAQ (reference sequence). The CDR3 is 15 amino acids. Trimming shortened V by 5 bases and J by 1 base, and 14 bases separated the two germline ends. CDR3 sequence: CASSDLVAQNTEAFF. Written as DNA, the CDR3 is TGTGCCAGCAGCGACTTAGTTGCACAGAACACTGAAGCTTTCTTT.

The chain couples TRBV19 to TRBJ2-3; 9 nucleotides line up with TRBD2. The germline gives CDR1 LNHDA, CDR2 SQIVND (reference sequence). There are 15 residues in the CDR3. The V segment lost 4 bases and the J segment 8 bases; nucleotides outside the gene matches: 10. As DNA, the CDR3 is TGTGCCAGTAGTAGTGGCGGGAGGGCCCATGTTACGCAGTATTTT. It codes for CASSSGGRAHVTQYF.

The chain couples TRBV29-1 to TRBJ2-5, with TRBD2 identical over 14 bases. Losses at the gene ends were 1 base for V and 4 bases for J; bases not matched to a gene: 5. The CDR3 covers 16 residues. The V gene's germline CDR1 is SQVTM and CDR2 ANQGSEA. The CDR3 coding sequence is TGCAGCGTTGAAGGTGGGACTAGCGGGAGTGCAGAGACCCAGTACTTC. Translated, it gives CSVEGGTSGSAETQYF.

The chain couples TRBV3-1 to TRBJ2-6; D ambiguous. Germline V lookup: CDR1 LGHDT, CDR2 YNNKEL (reference sequence). V dropped 4 bases and J dropped 0 bases, with 7 bases sitting between them. This CDR3 is 15 amino acids long. CDR3 protein: CASSLSPSGANVLTF. The DNA of the CDR3 is TGTGCCAGCAGCCTATCTCCCTCTGGGGCCAACGTCCTGACTTTC.

This clonotype was found many times. The gene calls are TRBV27 and TRBJ2-1, with TRBD2 matching over 9 bases. The V gene end was trimmed by 3 bases and the J gene end by 8 bases; junction bases not matched to a gene: 5. Germline lookup yields CDR1 MNHEY and CDR2 SMNVEV (reference sequence). This CDR3 has 14 residues. As DNA, the CDR3 is TGTGCCAGCAGTTTTGCGGGAGGGAGTGATGAGCAGTTCTTC. It codes for CASSFAGGSDEQFF.

A few counts support this clonotype. The rearrangement uses TRBV12-3 or TRBV12-4 and TRBJ2-3, with a weak D call TRBD2 (6 bases). V lost 7 bases, J lost 1 base, and 18 bases lay in between. The CDR3 is 16 residues long. The CDR3 bases are TGTGCCAGCACCCCGAAGGTTTTAGCGGGCACAGATACGCAGTATTTT. As protein: CASTPKVLAGTDTQYF.

In its sample, this clonotype was seen many times. In DNA form, the CDR3 reads TGTGCCAGCAGTGACAGGGGCCCCTACAATGAGCAGTTCTTC. Protein sequence: CASSDRGPYNEQFF. This chain uses TRBV12-3 or TRBV12-4 with TRBJ2-1; the match to TRBD1 covers 8 bases. J was trimmed by 2 bases and V by 5 bases; bases with no gene match: 2. CDR3 size: 14 residues.

The table lists this clonotype with many counts. The chain's CDR3 is CASRASGSGGWEQYF. DNA of the CDR3: TGCGCCAGCAGAGCTAGCGGGAGCGGAGGATGGGAGCAGTACTTC. The chain recombines TRBV5-1 with TRBJ2-7; 10 bases are shared with TRBD2. Germline trimming cut 5 bases from V and 7 bases from J; bases unmatched to any gene: 12. Germline assignment: CDR1 SGHRS and CDR2 YFSETQ. The CDR3 has 15 residues.

This chain connects TRBV7-2 to TRBJ2-7, with 10 bases fitting TRBD2. The V and J ends lost 2 bases and 6 bases, in that order; junction bases with no gene match: 1. CDR1 is SGHTA, CDR2 FQGNSA, per germline. The CDR3 runs 13 residues. CDR3 in amino acids: CASSLSGRGEQYF. For the CDR3, the DNA is TGTGCCAGCAGCTTAAGCGGGAGGGGCGAGCAGTACTTC.

On this clonotype itself: One end of the junction fails to match germline, which may point to a read error. The chain is built from TRBV12-5 and TRBJ2-3; no firm D call. Germline loops: CDR1 LGHNT, CDR2 FRNRAP. This CDR3 contains 14 residues. CDR3 DNA: TGTGCTAGTGGTTCCGGTCTGCTGTGGGATACGCTGTATTTT. It yields the protein CASGSGLLWDTLYF.

The V call is TRBV10-1, the J call TRBJ1-1; D remains unclear. V dropped 3 bases and J dropped 4 bases, with 12 bases sitting between them. This CDR3 comprises 14 residues. From germline, CDR1 is WNHNN and CDR2 SYGVQD (reference sequence). The DNA of the CDR3 is TGCGCCAGCAGTGATGCAGCGTCGGTCACTGAAGCTTTCTTT. This sequence encodes CASSDAASVTEAFF.

This clonotype was detected ten times or more. The rearrangement links TRBV28 to TRBJ2-7; no clear D. This CDR3 has 12 residues. Deletions cut 10 bases from V and 3 bases from J, with 13 bases between. In germline, CDR1 is MDHEN, CDR2 SYDVKM. In DNA, the CDR3 is TGTGCCACCGCCCAACCCGTCTACGAGCAGTACTTC. Protein sequence: CATAQPVYEQYF.

This clonotype was detected ten times or more. V is TRBV5-5 and J is TRBJ2-3; D gene uncertain. CDR3 length equals 11 residues. Germline V gene lookup returns CDR1 SGHKS and CDR2 YYEKEE (reference sequence). Trimming removed 0 bases from V and 14 bases from J, with 10 bases in between. CDR3 nucleotide sequence: TGTGCCAGCAGCTTGGACACCCTCCTGTATTTT. The encoded protein is CASSLDTLLYF.

In its sample, this clonotype was seen many times. The rearrangement uses TRBV29-1 and TRBJ2-2; D possibly matches TRBD1 or TRBD2 (5 bases each). The length of the CDR3 is 15 residues. CDR1 and CDR2 from the germline V gene are SQVTM and ANQGSEA. V was pared by 3 bases and J by 1 base, with 12 bases between. CDR3 in amino acids: CSVDSGPMNTGELFF. The CDR3 DNA follows: TGCAGCGTTGATTCGGGGCCGATGAACACCGGGGAGCTGTTTTTT.

This clonotype has ten or more counts. The chain recombines TRBV12-3 or TRBV12-4 with TRBJ1-4; the match to TRBD1 covers 7 bases. Trimming removed 8 bases from V and 8 bases from J; junction bases left unmatched: 11. The length of the CDR3 is 14 residues. CDR3 coding DNA: TGTGCCAGCGGAAAAAGGGGGCTGGGGGAAAAACTGTTTTTT. Translating gives CASGKRGLGEKLFF.

Ten or more counts support this clonotype. The chain has TRBV20-1 and TRBJ1-6; D unresolved. V was cut by 5 bases and J by 9 bases, with 11 bases left in between. The germline gives CDR1 DFQATT, CDR2 SNEGSKA (reference sequence). The CDR3 is 12 amino acids. Here the CDR3 DNA reads TGCAGTGCTGGGGTGCTAGGTTCACCCCTCCACTTT. Protein sequence: CSAGVLGSPLHF.

In its sample, this clonotype was seen many times. This chain uses TRBV29-1 with TRBJ2-7, with 9 nucleotides matching TRBD1. The germline CDR1 and CDR2 sequences are SQVTM and ANQGSEA. The CDR3 sequence is 14 residues long. V lost 6 bases to trimming and J lost 7 bases; unmatched junction nucleotides: 13. CDR3 sequence reads: CSVARPGQGLEQYF. The DNA for the CDR3 is TGCAGCGTAGCGAGGCCGGGACAGGGTTTAGAGCAGTACTTC.